This TCR beta chain was sequenced in a study of T cells after yellow fever vaccination. Germline assignment: CDR1 MDHEN and CDR2 SYDVKM. After removal of 6 bases from V and 5 bases from J, the junction contained 9 bases not matched to a gene. The CDR3 has 15 amino acids. This clonotype was detected many times. TCRdb used MiXCR to reprocess the 5' RACE reads, holding one entry per CDR3 protein. This repertoire shows hundreds of thousands of distinct CDR3 sequences, around 20% found once; its top ten account for roughly a sixth. The chain has TRBV28 and TRBJ2-3; TRBD2 agrees at 9 bases. The source of this sequence is a man between 18 and 35 years old who received the YFV17D yellow fever vaccine. Sequenced here: PBMCs, sampled before the yellow fever booster vaccination. DNA for the CDR3: TGTGCCAGCAGCCCTGACGGACTAGCGCTAGATACGCAGTATTTT. Its translation is CASSPDGLALDTQYF.